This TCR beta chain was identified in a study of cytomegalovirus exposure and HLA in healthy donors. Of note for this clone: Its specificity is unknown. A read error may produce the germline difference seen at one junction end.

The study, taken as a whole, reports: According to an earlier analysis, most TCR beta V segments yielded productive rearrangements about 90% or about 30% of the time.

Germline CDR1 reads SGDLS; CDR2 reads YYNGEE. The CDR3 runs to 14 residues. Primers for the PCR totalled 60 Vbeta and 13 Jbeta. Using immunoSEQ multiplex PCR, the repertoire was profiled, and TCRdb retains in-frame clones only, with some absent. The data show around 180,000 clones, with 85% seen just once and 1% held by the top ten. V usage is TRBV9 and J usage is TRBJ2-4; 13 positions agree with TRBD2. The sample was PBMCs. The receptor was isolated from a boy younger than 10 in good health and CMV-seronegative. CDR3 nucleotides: TGTGCCAGCAGCGTAGAGACTAGCGGGGGGCCGGTCTTCTTC. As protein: CASSVETSGGPVFF.